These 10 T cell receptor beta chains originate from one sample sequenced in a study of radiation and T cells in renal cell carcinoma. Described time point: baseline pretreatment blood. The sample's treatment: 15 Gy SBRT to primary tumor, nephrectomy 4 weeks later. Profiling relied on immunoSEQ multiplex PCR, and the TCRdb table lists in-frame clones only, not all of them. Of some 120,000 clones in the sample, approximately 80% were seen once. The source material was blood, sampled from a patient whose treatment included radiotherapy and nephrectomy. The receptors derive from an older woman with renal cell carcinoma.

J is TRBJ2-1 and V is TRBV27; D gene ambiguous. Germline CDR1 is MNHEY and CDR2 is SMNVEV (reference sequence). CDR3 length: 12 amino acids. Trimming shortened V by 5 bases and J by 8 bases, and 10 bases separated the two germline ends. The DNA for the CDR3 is TGTGCCAGCAGTCATCAATTCTATGAGCAGTTCTTC. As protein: CASSHQFYEQFF.

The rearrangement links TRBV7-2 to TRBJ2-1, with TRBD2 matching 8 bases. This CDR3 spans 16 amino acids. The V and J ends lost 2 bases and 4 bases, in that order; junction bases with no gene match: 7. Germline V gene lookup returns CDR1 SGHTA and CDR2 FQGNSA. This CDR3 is CASSLTPLAGYNEQFF. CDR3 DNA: TGTGCCAGCAGCTTAACCCCGCTAGCGGGTTACAATGAGCAGTTCTTC.

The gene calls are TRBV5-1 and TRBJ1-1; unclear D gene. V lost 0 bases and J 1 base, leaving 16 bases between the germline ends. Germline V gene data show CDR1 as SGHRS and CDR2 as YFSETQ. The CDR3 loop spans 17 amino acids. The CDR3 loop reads CASSLGPGLTANTEAFF. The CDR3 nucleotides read TGCGCCAGCAGCTTGGGTCCAGGCCTCACGGCGAACACTGAAGCTTTCTTT. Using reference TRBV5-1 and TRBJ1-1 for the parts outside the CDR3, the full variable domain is KAGVTQTPRYLIKTRGQQVTLSCSPISGHRSVSWYQQTPGQGLQFLFEYFSETQRNKGNFPGRFSGRQFSNSRSEMNVSTLELGDSALYLCASSLGPGLTANTEAFFGQGTRLTVV.

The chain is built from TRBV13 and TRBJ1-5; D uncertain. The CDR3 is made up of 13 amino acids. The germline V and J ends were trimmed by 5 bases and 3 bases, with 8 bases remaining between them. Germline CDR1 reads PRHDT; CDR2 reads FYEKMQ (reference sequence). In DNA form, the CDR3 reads TGTGCCAGCAGCCCCAATAACAATCAGCCCCAGCATTTT. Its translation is CASSPNNNQPQHF.

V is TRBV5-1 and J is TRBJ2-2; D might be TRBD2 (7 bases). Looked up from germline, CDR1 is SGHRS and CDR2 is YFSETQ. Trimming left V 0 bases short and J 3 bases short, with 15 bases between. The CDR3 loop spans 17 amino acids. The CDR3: CASSLGPGGPDTGELFF. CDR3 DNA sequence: TGCGCCAGCAGCTTGGGTCCCGGGGGGCCGGACACCGGGGAGCTGTTTTTT.

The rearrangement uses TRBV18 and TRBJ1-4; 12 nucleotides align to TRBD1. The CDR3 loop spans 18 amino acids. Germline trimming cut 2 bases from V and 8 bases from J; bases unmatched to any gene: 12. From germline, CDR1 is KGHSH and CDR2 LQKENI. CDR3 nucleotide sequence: TGTGCCAGCTCACCAACGGATCGGGACAGGGGGCTTGGGGAAAAACTGTTTTTT. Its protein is CASSPTDRDRGLGEKLFF.

DNA of the CDR3: TGTGCCAGCAGCGTAGGGACTAGAGATGAGCAGTACTTC. This codes for CASSVGTRDEQYF. The rearrangement joins TRBV9 to TRBJ2-7; TRBD2 aligns across 7 bases. Unmatched junction bases numbered 4, after V lost 0 bases and J lost 7 bases. Germline V lookup: CDR1 SGDLS, CDR2 YYNGEE. CDR3 length equals 13 residues.

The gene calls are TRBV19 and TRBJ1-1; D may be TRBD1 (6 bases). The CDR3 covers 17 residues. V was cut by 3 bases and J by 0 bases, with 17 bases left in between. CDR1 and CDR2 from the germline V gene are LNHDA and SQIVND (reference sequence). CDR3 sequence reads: CASSIRTERFMNTEAFF. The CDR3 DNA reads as TGTGCCAGTAGTATCCGGACAGAGAGGTTTATGAACACTGAAGCTTTCTTT. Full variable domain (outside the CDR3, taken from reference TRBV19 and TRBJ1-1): DGGITQSPKYLFRKEGQNVTLSCEQNLNHDAMYWYRQDPGQGLRLIYYSQIVNDFQKGDIAEGYSVSREKKESFPLTVTSAQKNPTAFYLCASSIRTERFMNTEAFFGQGTRLTVV.

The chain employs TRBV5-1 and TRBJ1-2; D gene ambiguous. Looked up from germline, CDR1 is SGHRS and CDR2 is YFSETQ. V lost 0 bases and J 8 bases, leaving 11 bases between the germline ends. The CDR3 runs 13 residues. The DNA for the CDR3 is TGCGCCAGCAGCTTGGGAGCCTCTAAAGGCTACACCTTC. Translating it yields CASSLGASKGYTF.

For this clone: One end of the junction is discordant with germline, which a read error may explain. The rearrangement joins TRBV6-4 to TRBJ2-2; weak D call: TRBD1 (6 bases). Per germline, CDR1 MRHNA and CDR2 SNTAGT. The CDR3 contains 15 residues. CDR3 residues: CASRYTGFAHRGAVF. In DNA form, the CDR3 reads TGTGCCAGCAGGTATACAGGGTTTGCTCACCGGGGAGCTGTTTTT.